The next 20 T cell receptor beta chains were all read from a single sample in a study of cytomegalovirus exposure and HLA in healthy donors. Measured with immunoSEQ multiplex PCR; TCRdb has only the in-frame clones, and not every one. The sample has about 360,000 clones; roughly 88% are singletons. The specimen was PBMCs. These receptors were collected from a woman younger than 35 in good health and CMV-seronegative.

The chain uses TRBV4-1 and TRBJ1-3, with D tentatively TRBD1 (5 bases). The germline V gene has CDR1 MGHRA and CDR2 YSYEKL. The CDR3 runs 15 residues. Between the trimmed V and J ends, which lost 0 bases and 0 bases, there was a span of 6 bases. CDR3 bases: TGCGCCAGCAGCCAAGACCAGGGCTCTGGAAACACCATATATTTT. Residues: CASSQDQGSGNTIYF.

V usage is TRBV27 and J usage is TRBJ2-7; 8 positions agree with TRBD2. Trimming cost V 5 bases and J 2 bases; bases outside gene matches: 8. CDR3 size: 15 residues. Germline CDR1 is MNHEY and CDR2 is SMNVEV (reference sequence). CDR3 nucleotides: TGTGCCAGCAGTCGTAGAGCGGGAGCTCCCTACGAGCAGTACTTC. It codes for CASSRRAGAPYEQYF.

The gene calls are TRBV28 and TRBJ1-1; a weak D match, TRBD1 (6 bases). In germline, CDR1 is MDHEN, CDR2 SYDVKM. This CDR3 has 13 amino acids. The V and J ends lost 6 bases and 4 bases respectively, with 12 bases between them. CDR3 sequence: CASRVGGLTEAFF. CDR3 bases: TGTGCCAGCAGGGTCGGGGGGCTCACTGAAGCTTTCTTT.

This sequence joins TRBV2 and TRBJ1-5; 7 bases are a match to TRBD1. Unmatched junction bases numbered 7, after V lost 5 bases and J lost 0 bases. CDR3 size: 16 residues. Germline V gene data show CDR1 as SNHLY and CDR2 as FYNNEI. The CDR3: CASSPGQSYSNQPQHF. As DNA, the CDR3 is TGTGCCAGCAGTCCGGGACAGAGCTATAGCAATCAGCCCCAGCATTTT.

This rearrangement joins TRBV10-2 to TRBJ2-7; 11 bases match TRBD2. CDR3 length: 15 residues. CDR1 is WSHSY, CDR2 SAAADI, per germline. The V gene end was trimmed by 0 bases and the J gene end by 3 bases; junction bases not matched to a gene: 1. The CDR3: CASSESGTSGYEQYF. For the CDR3, the DNA is TGCGCCAGCAGTGAGTCGGGGACTAGCGGCTACGAGCAGTACTTC.

This clone was seen a handful of times. Other DNA sequences in the same sample also yield this CDR3. The CDR3 protein is CASSLGQGNQPQHF. The CDR3 bases are TGTGCCAGCAGTTTAGGGCAGGGAAATCAGCCCCAGCATTTT. The genes are TRBV27 and TRBJ1-5; TRBD1 might be the D (5 bases). The CDR3 is made up of 14 amino acids. The ends were cut back, 2 bases at V and 4 bases at J, with 9 bases in the middle. Germline CDR1 is MNHEY and CDR2 is SMNVEV (reference sequence).

V usage is TRBV19 and J usage is TRBJ1-2; 9 nucleotides align to TRBD1. This CDR3 is 13 amino acids long. V shed 5 bases and J 4 bases; nucleotides not matched to a gene: 2. Germline assignment: CDR1 LNHDA and CDR2 SQIVND (reference sequence). CDR3 DNA: TGTGCCAGTAGTGCGGGACAGGGCTATGGCTACACCTTC. Its translation is CASSAGQGYGYTF. Full variable domain (missing parts from reference TRBV19 and TRBJ1-2): DGGITQSPKYLFRKEGQNVTLSCEQNLNHDAMYWYRQDPGQGLRLIYYSQIVNDFQKGDIAEGYSVSREKKESFPLTVTSAQKNPTAFYLCASSAGQGYGYTFGSGTRLTVV.

CDR3 DNA: TGTGCCAGCAGTTACTCAAGGCGCCTCGGGGAGACCCAGTACTTC. This encodes CASSYSRRLGETQYF. The J gene is TRBJ2-5, the V gene TRBV6-5; D remains unclear. The CDR3 extends over 15 amino acids. Germline V lookup: CDR1 MNHEY, CDR2 SVGAGI. With 0 bases removed from V and 5 bases from J, the gap between germline ends came to 13 bases.

J is TRBJ1-5 and V is TRBV15; no firm D call. Looked up from germline, CDR1 is LNHNV and CDR2 is YYDKDF (reference sequence). Trimming removed 2 bases at V and 0 bases at J, with 11 bases between. This CDR3 comprises 16 residues. The CDR3 reads CATSRMRRNSNQPQHF. Here the CDR3 DNA reads TGTGCCACCAGCAGAATGAGGCGGAATAGCAATCAGCCCCAGCATTTT.

V gene TRBV27 combines with J gene TRBJ1-1, with D maybe TRBD1 (5 bases). This CDR3 has 14 residues. The V gene's germline CDR1 is MNHEY and CDR2 SMNVEV (reference sequence). V lost 5 bases, J lost 4 bases, and 14 bases lay in between. The DNA for the CDR3 is TGTGCCAGCAGTCCCCCGGGAGGGGCCACTGAAGCTTTCTTT. Residues: CASSPPGGATEAFF.

The J gene is TRBJ1-5, the V gene TRBV27; 8 bases agree with TRBD1. J was trimmed by 2 bases and V by 6 bases; bases with no gene match: 6. CDR1 is MNHEY, CDR2 SMNVEV, per germline (reference sequence). CDR3 size: 15 residues. The CDR3 here is CASSPGTGRNQPQHF. Written as DNA, the CDR3 is TGTGCCAGCAGCCCGGGGACAGGTCGCAATCAGCCCCAGCATTTT.

The CDR3 loop reads CASRVSGTEIYGYTF. As DNA, the CDR3 is TGTGCCAGTAGAGTTTCCGGGACAGAGATCTATGGCTACACCTTC. The gene calls are TRBV19 and TRBJ1-2, with 7 nucleotides matching TRBD1. CDR3 length equals 15 residues. Germline V lookup: CDR1 LNHDA, CDR2 SQIVND (reference sequence). V dropped 6 bases and J dropped 4; count of bases not matched to a gene: 11.

The chain combines TRBV9 with TRBJ1-5; the D is unclear. The CDR3 extends over 13 amino acids. The germline gives CDR1 SGDLS, CDR2 YYNGEE. V was cut by 3 bases and J by 3 bases, with 7 bases left in between. The CDR3 DNA is TGTGCCAGCAGCGGCGGCCTCAATCAGCCCCAGCATTTT. Its protein product is CASSGGLNQPQHF.

The chain employs TRBV5-1 and TRBJ2-3; D is unresolved. Looked up from germline, CDR1 is SGHRS and CDR2 is YFSETQ. The V end lost 1 base, the J end lost 1 base, and 7 bases lay between the germline ends. The CDR3 has 14 residues. The CDR3 DNA reads as TGCGCCAGCAGCTTGATGGCTGGCACAGATACGCAGTATTTT. Its translation is CASSLMAGTDTQYF.

The rearrangement links TRBV2 to TRBJ2-7; 8 bases agree with TRBD1. This CDR3 has 16 residues. The V gene end was trimmed by 0 bases and the J gene end by 5 bases; junction bases not matched to a gene: 9. Per germline, CDR1 SNHLY and CDR2 FYNNEI. The CDR3 spells CASSEALLRRGHEQYF. As DNA, the CDR3 is TGTGCCAGCAGTGAAGCGCTTCTCCGCAGGGGGCACGAGCAGTACTTC.

This chain's CDR3 is CASSEPGRLSGIYF. The CDR3 bases are TGTGCCAGCAGTGAGCCGGGACGCTTGAGCGGGATATATTTT. This chain uses TRBV6-1 with TRBJ1-3; D perhaps matches TRBD1 (5 bases). Per the germline V gene, CDR1 is MNHNS and CDR2 is SASEGT. This CDR3 has 14 amino acids. Trimming stripped 3 bases from V and 13 bases from J, with 19 bases between.

The CDR3 DNA sequence: TGTGCCAGCAGCGTTGGACTCAGCACAGATACGCAGTATTTT. It translates to CASSVGLSTDTQYF. The chain is built from TRBV9 and TRBJ2-3; a possible D gene is TRBD2 (5 bases). CDR3 length equals 14 residues. V gave up 2 bases and J gave up 0 bases, with 7 bases separating them. Per the germline V gene, CDR1 is SGDLS and CDR2 is YYNGEE.

The V gene is TRBV6-1, the J gene TRBJ1-6, with a tentative D call TRBD1 (5 bases). Germline V CDR1 and CDR2: MNHNS, SASEGT. The CDR3 loop spans 15 amino acids. The V end was cut by 1 base, the J end by 9 bases, with 13 bases between. This chain's CDR3 is CASSEVWQGVSPLHF. In nucleotides, the CDR3 is TGTGCCAGCAGTGAAGTGTGGCAGGGTGTTTCACCCCTCCACTTT.

This clone was recorded once. The chain couples TRBV27 to TRBJ2-3; a possible D gene is TRBD2 (6 bases). CDR1 and CDR2 (germline): MNHEY, SMNVEV (reference sequence). V was clipped by 5 bases and J by 0 bases, with 15 bases between them. This CDR3 comprises 16 residues. The CDR3 spells CASSPLGRPSTDTQYF. For the CDR3, the DNA is TGTGCCAGCAGTCCGCTCGGGAGACCTAGCACAGATACGCAGTATTTT.

The CDR3: CASNSAGGKTGELFF. CDR3 nucleotide sequence: TGTGCCAGCAATTCTGCGGGAGGGAAGACCGGGGAGCTGTTTTTT. This rearrangement joins TRBV2 to TRBJ2-2; 9 bases map to TRBD2. With V trimmed by 7 bases and J by 5 bases, 8 bases remained unmatched. Germline CDR1 reads SNHLY; CDR2 reads FYNNEI. The CDR3 runs 15 residues.